The source of this TCR beta chain is a study of shared clonotypes between healthy human individuals. From germline, CDR1 is MGHRA and CDR2 YSYEKL. This CDR3 contains 15 residues. The germline V and J ends were trimmed by 6 bases and 3 bases, with 18 bases remaining between them. This clone has only one observation. The antigen is unknown. Study results and caveats: Approximately 5% of naive CD4 clonotypes were shared across several donors.

Clones were sequenced by immunoSEQ multiplex PCR, and TCRdb holds only the in-frame ones, with some missing. The table includes around 580,000 clones, about 98% detected once. Naive CD8 cells, CD45RO-negative and positively selected for CCR7, excluded terminally differentiated effector memory CD45RA+ cells. The chain links TRBV4-1 to TRBJ2-7; no firm D call. This receptor was taken from a man between 25 and 39 years old in good health. The sample was naive CD8+ T cells sorted from blood. CDR3: CASSFDWGGDYEQYF. CDR3 bases: TGCGCCAGCAGTTTCGACTGGGGTGGGGACTACGAGCAGTACTTC.